The 6 T cell receptor beta chains listed next were all sequenced from one sample in a study of cytomegalovirus exposure and HLA in healthy donors. 13 Jbeta primers and 60 Vbeta primers were used for the PCR. Sequenced by immunoSEQ multiplex PCR; TCRdb stores in-frame clones only, minus some. The sample shows fewer than 200,000 clones, roughly 80% of them seen only once. Material: PBMCs. Source of these receptors: a young woman in good health and CMV-seronegative.

This clone was seen only a few times. The chain employs TRBV11-2 and TRBJ1-6; 10 bases are a match to TRBD1. CDR1 SGHAT and CDR2 FQNNGV come from the germline V gene. This CDR3 contains 14 residues. V lost 4 bases to trimming and J lost 7 bases; unmatched junction nucleotides: 1. The CDR3 here is CASSWGQGNSPLHF. The CDR3 region has the DNA TGTGCCAGCAGCTGGGGACAGGGGAATTCACCCCTCCACTTT.

The rearrangement links TRBV5-5 to TRBJ2-7, with TRBD1 identical over 9 bases. The CDR3 covers 14 residues. V lost 7 bases and J lost 0; bases outside the gene matches: 5. CDR1 and CDR2 from the germline V gene are SGHKS and YYEKEE (reference sequence). The CDR3 reads CASGQTGGSYEQYF. The CDR3 region has the DNA TGTGCCAGCGGCCAGACAGGGGGCTCCTACGAGCAGTACTTC.

This clone has a handful of counts. This rearrangement joins TRBV20-1 to TRBJ1-2; no clear D. Germline V gives CDR1 DFQATT, CDR2 SNEGSKA (reference sequence). V dropped 5 bases and J dropped 4 bases, with 8 bases sitting between them. The CDR3 loop spans 11 amino acids. Here the CDR3 DNA reads TGCAGTGCTCAACGTAGCTATGGCTACACCTTC. Translated: CSAQRSYGYTF.

This chain links TRBV28 with TRBJ2-1; 9 bases map to TRBD1. The CDR3 totals 15 residues. The germline CDR1 and CDR2 sequences are MDHEN and SYDVKM. The V segment lost 6 bases and the J segment 6 bases; nucleotides outside the gene matches: 9. CDR3 region: CASSTPGQGGNEQFF. The CDR3 nucleotides are TGTGCCAGCAGCACCCCGGGACAGGGTGGCAATGAGCAGTTCTTC.

The V and J genes are TRBV2 and TRBJ1-2; a weak D match, TRBD1 (5 bases). Germline CDR1 reads SNHLY; CDR2 reads FYNNEI. Trimming took 6 bases from V and 13 from J, leaving 24 bases between them. The CDR3 totals 14 residues. As DNA, the CDR3 is TGTGCCAGCAGCTTAGGGACTACAACGAGTCTCTCCACCTTC. Its translation is CASSLGTTTSLSTF.

The CDR3 DNA reads as TGTGCCAGCAGCTTCGGGACAGGGAGTGAAAAACTGTTTTTT. It encodes CASSFGTGSEKLFF. This chain connects TRBV7-8 to TRBJ1-4; 9 bases map to TRBD1. This CDR3 comprises 14 residues. Germline-derived CDR1 and CDR2 are SGHVS and FQNEAQ. The junction had 3 bases not matched to a gene; V was cut back by 3 bases and J by 7 bases.